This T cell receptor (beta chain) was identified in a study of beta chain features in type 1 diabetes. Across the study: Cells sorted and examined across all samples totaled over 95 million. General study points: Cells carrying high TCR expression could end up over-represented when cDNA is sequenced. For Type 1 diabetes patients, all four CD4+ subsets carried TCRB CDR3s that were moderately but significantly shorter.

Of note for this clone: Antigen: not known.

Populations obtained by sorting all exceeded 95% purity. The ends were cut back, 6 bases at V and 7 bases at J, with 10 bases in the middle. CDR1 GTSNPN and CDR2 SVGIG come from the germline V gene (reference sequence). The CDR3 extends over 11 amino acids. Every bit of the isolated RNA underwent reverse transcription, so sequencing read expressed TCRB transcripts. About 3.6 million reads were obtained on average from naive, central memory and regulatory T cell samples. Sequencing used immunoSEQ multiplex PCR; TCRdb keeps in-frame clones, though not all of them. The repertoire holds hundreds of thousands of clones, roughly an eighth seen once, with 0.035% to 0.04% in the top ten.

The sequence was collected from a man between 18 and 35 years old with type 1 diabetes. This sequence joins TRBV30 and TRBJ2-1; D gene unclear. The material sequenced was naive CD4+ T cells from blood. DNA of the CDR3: TGTGCCTGCATCATACGGAATGAGCAGTTCTTC. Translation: CACIIRNEQFF. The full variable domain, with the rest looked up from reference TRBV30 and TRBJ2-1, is SQTIHQWPATLVQPVGSPLSLECTVEGTSNPNLYWYRQAAGRGLQLLFYSVGIGQISSEVPQNLSASRPQDRQFILSSKKLLLSDSGFYLCACIIRNEQFFGPGTRLTVL.